These 27 T cell receptor beta chains were all obtained from the same sample, sequenced in a study of blood T cell repertoires in COVID-19. Some clones are missing from TCRdb's copy, which holds only in-frame ones; the method was immunoSEQ multiplex PCR. Here the sample spans about 140,000 clones, about 90% being singletons. Sample: peripheral blood. The receptor set was obtained from an elderly woman with acute or convalescent COVID-19.

The chain combines TRBV5-4 with TRBJ1-6; 11 bases agree with TRBD1. V dropped 3 bases and J dropped 13; count of bases not matched to a gene: 6. Germline lookup yields CDR1 SGHNT and CDR2 YYREEE (reference sequence). This CDR3 spans 14 amino acids. For the CDR3, the DNA is TGTGCCAGCAGCTCCGGGACAGGGGGTGTCCCCCTCCACTTT. Protein: CASSSGTGGVPLHF.

The gene calls are TRBV3-1 (or the pseudogene TRBV3-2) and TRBJ1-1; D may be TRBD1 (6 bases). The CDR3 totals 14 residues. V was clipped by 4 bases and J by 2 bases, with 11 bases between them. Per germline, CDR1 LGHDT and CDR2 YNNKEL (reference sequence). The CDR3 region is CASSLQGGNTEAFF. The DNA of the CDR3 is TGTGCCAGCAGCCTACAGGGCGGAAACACTGAAGCTTTCTTT.

The rearrangement uses TRBV6-5 and TRBJ1-1; D not resolved. Germline V gene lookup returns CDR1 MNHEY and CDR2 SVGAGI. Trimming took 6 bases from V and 0 from J, leaving 14 bases between them. This CDR3 region has 15 residues. CDR3 sequence (DNA): TGTGCCAGCAGGGCCCCCGGAGGGTTGAACACTGAAGCTTTCTTT. Translating it yields CASRAPGGLNTEAFF.

V gene TRBV14 combines with J gene TRBJ2-5, with a weak D call TRBD1 (5 bases). The CDR3 extends over 14 amino acids. V lost 4 bases and J 0 bases, leaving 9 bases between the germline ends. Germline V gene sequence: CDR1 SGHDN, CDR2 FVKESK. CDR3 DNA sequence: TGTGCCAGCAGCCTTCGACAGTACCAAGAGACCCAGTACTTC. The encoded protein is CASSLRQYQETQYF.

The chain employs TRBV5-4 and TRBJ1-2; 8 bases match TRBD1. CDR3 length equals 17 residues. Trimming at V came to 0 bases and at J to 2 bases, leaving 9 bases not matched to a gene. The germline V gene encodes CDR1 SGHNT and CDR2 YYREEE (reference sequence). CDR3 residues: CASSLASRTGTNYGYTF. The CDR3 DNA is TGTGCCAGCAGCTTGGCCTCCCGGACAGGGACAAACTATGGCTACACCTTC.

This chain links TRBV6-5 with TRBJ1-2; D gene uncertain. V lost 5 bases to trimming and J lost 6 bases, with 19 bases between them. Looked up from germline, CDR1 is MNHEY and CDR2 is SVGAGI. The CDR3 loop spans 15 amino acids. The CDR3: CASSPMGRAPDGYTF. The CDR3 DNA reads as TGTGCCAGCAGTCCGATGGGGAGGGCCCCGGATGGCTACACCTTC.

This chain connects TRBV12-5 to TRBJ1-1; maybe TRBD1 (6 bases). There are 13 residues in the CDR3. Per the germline V gene, CDR1 is LGHNT and CDR2 is FRNRAP. The germline V and J ends were trimmed by 6 bases and 2 bases, with 10 bases remaining between them. CDR3 DNA sequence: TGTGCTAGTGGCCCGGACAGAAACACTGAAGCTTTCTTT. Its protein is CASGPDRNTEAFF.

The chain combines TRBV29-1 with TRBJ2-3, with D possibly matching TRBD1 (6 bases). Germline-derived CDR1 and CDR2 are SQVTM and ANQGSEA. With 5 bases removed from V and 4 bases from J, the gap between germline ends came to 10 bases. The CDR3 has 12 amino acids. CDR3 nucleotides: TGCAGCGTTTCAGGGGCGGCAGATACGCAGTATTTT. Encoded protein: CSVSGAADTQYF.

The sample holds one count of this clone. The chain combines TRBV12-3 or TRBV12-4 with TRBJ2-5; D may be TRBD2 (6 bases). The CDR3 runs 13 residues. The V end was cut by 6 bases, the J end by 5 bases, with 13 bases between. CDR3 coding DNA: TGTGCCAGCAGCCCTAGGGCGGGGGAGACCCAGTACTTC. It codes for CASSPRAGETQYF.

This clone was picked up one time. The chain employs TRBV23-1 and TRBJ2-2; possible D gene TRBD2, 6 bases. TRBV23-1 is treated as an ORF (open reading frame) with a function not yet certain. The CDR3 runs 15 residues. Trimming left V 2 bases short and J 6 bases short, with 13 bases between. CDR3 sequence: CASSQPEGTAGELFF. The CDR3 DNA reads as TGCGCCAGCAGTCAACCCGAAGGGACTGCCGGGGAGCTGTTTTTT.

This chain links TRBV19 with TRBJ1-4; 7 positions match TRBD1. Germline V CDR1 and CDR2: LNHDA, SQIVND (reference sequence). Germline trimming cut 5 bases from V and 1 base from J; bases unmatched to any gene: 4. This CDR3 has 15 amino acids. CDR3 nucleotides: TGTGCCAGTAGTTACAGGGGTCAAACTAATGAAAAACTGTTTTTT. Its translation: CASSYRGQTNEKLFF. Full variable domain (remainder filled in from reference TRBV19 and TRBJ1-4): DGGITQSPKYLFRKEGQNVTLSCEQNLNHDAMYWYRQDPGQGLRLIYYSQIVNDFQKGDIAEGYSVSREKKESFPLTVTSAQKNPTAFYLCASSYRGQTNEKLFFGSGTQLSVL.

The genes are TRBV4-3 and TRBJ1-2, with D maybe TRBD1 (5 bases). The CDR3 has 17 amino acids. Germline CDR1 LGHNA, CDR2 YSLEER. Trimming removed 2 bases from V and 1 base from J, with 17 bases in between. The CDR3 coding sequence is TGCGCCAGCAGCCAACTACTTGACAGCACCCTTAACTATGGCTACACCTTC. It yields the protein CASSQLLDSTLNYGYTF.

The V call is TRBV3-1 (or the pseudogene TRBV3-2), the J call TRBJ1-2; D is unresolved. Per the germline V gene, CDR1 is LGHDT and CDR2 is YNNKEL (reference sequence). This CDR3 is built from 15 residues. V lost 1 base, J lost 2 bases, and 11 bases lay in between. The CDR3 DNA follows: TGTGCCAGCAGCCAAGGTTTCACAGCCAACTATGGCTACACCTTC. Its protein product is CASSQGFTANYGYTF.

This chain joins TRBV6-5 and TRBJ2-3; TRBD2 might be the D (5 bases). Between the trimmed V and J ends, which lost 2 bases and 0 bases, there was a span of 12 bases. The CDR3 runs 16 residues. Germline V gene lookup returns CDR1 MNHEY and CDR2 SVGAGI. The CDR3 bases are TGTGCCAGCAGTTACCACGGAGGAGCTAGCACAGATACGCAGTATTTT. It encodes CASSYHGGASTDTQYF.

The chain uses TRBV6-5 and TRBJ1-5; possibly TRBD1 for D (6 bases). Trimming left V 8 bases short and J 7 bases short, with 21 bases between. Germline V CDR1 and CDR2: MNHEY, SVGAGI. The CDR3 contains 15 residues. Here the CDR3 reads CASHSGGGTGQPQHF. For the CDR3, the DNA is TGTGCCAGCCACTCGGGGGGGGGCACGGGACAGCCCCAGCATTTT.

The chain joins TRBV2 to TRBJ2-3, with 14 bases matching TRBD2. CDR1 SNHLY and CDR2 FYNNEI come from the germline V gene. J was trimmed by 4 bases and V by 4 bases; bases with no gene match: 1. This CDR3 has 15 amino acids. CDR3 in DNA: TGTGCCAGCAGTGTGGGACTAGCGGGAGCAGATACGCAGTATTTT. This translates into CASSVGLAGADTQYF. Together with reference TRBV2 and TRBJ2-3, the CDR3 gives the full variable domain: EPEVTQTPSHQVTQMGQEVILRCVPISNHLYFYWYRQILGQKVEFLVSFYNNEISEKSEIFDDQFSVERPDGSNFTLKIRSTKLEDSAMYFCASSVGLAGADTQYFGPGTRLTVL.

V usage is TRBV2 and J usage is TRBJ2-1, with 15 bases identical to TRBD2. V trimming: 4 bases; J trimming: 10 bases; junction bases outside the gene matches: 11. The CDR3 covers 17 residues. The germline gives CDR1 SNHLY, CDR2 FYNNEI. The CDR3 loop reads CASSGGLAGGTLGEQFF. The CDR3 DNA reads TGTGCCAGCAGTGGGGGACTAGCGGGGGGTACCTTAGGAGAGCAGTTCTTC.

This sequence joins TRBV5-4 and TRBJ1-1, with 7 bases that match TRBD1. CDR1 SGHNT and CDR2 YYREEE come from the germline V gene (reference sequence). The V segment lost 5 bases and the J segment 4 bases; nucleotides outside the gene matches: 8. The CDR3 spans 14 residues. This CDR3 reads CASRSTGTGTEAFF. CDR3 nucleotides: TGTGCCAGCAGATCGACAGGGACGGGCACTGAAGCTTTCTTT.

This clone occurred once. This chain uses TRBV7-3 with TRBJ2-6; possible D gene TRBD2, 5 bases. Germline values: CDR1 SGHTA, CDR2 FQGTGA. The V gene lost 5 bases and the J gene lost 1 base, with 21 bases spanning the gap. CDR3 length: 19 amino acids. The CDR3 DNA is TGTGCCAGCAGCCCCTCTCGATACCCGTCGGGGTCTGGGGCCAACGTCCTGACTTTC. Translating gives CASSPSRYPSGSGANVLTF.

The chain has TRBV29-1 and TRBJ2-7; D is ambiguous. Trimming left V 4 bases short and J 1 base short, with 8 bases between. The CDR3 has 12 residues. Germline CDR1 is SQVTM and CDR2 is ANQGSEA. In DNA, the CDR3 is TGCAGCGTTGGTGGGCCGTCCTACGAGCAGTACTTC. Encoded protein: CSVGGPSYEQYF.

The gene calls are TRBV6-4 and TRBJ1-2, with unresolved D. The V gene lost 8 bases and the J gene lost 1 base, with 8 bases spanning the gap. CDR3 length: 12 residues. CDR1 MRHNA and CDR2 SNTAGT come from the germline V gene. For the CDR3, the DNA is TGTGCCAGCTCCGACATTAACTATGGCTACACCTTC. This codes for CASSDINYGYTF.

The chain uses TRBV12-3 or TRBV12-4 and TRBJ1-2, with no clear D. V was clipped by 6 bases and J by 4 bases, with 6 bases between them. The CDR3 loop spans 11 amino acids. CDR3: CASRDFYGYTF. In DNA, the CDR3 is TGTGCCAGCAGGGACTTCTATGGCTACACCTTC.

The chain recombines TRBV5-1 with TRBJ2-7, with 7 bases lining up with TRBD1. V trimming: 5 bases; J trimming: 5 bases; junction bases outside the gene matches: 7. The germline gives CDR1 SGHRS, CDR2 YFSETQ. The CDR3 sequence is 13 residues long. CDR3 bases: TGCGCCAGCAGTAGGGGGCTAGGGAACGAGCAGTACTTC. Amino acid sequence: CASSRGLGNEQYF.

The V and J genes are TRBV5-6 and TRBJ2-5, with TRBD1 matching over 12 bases. The CDR3 covers 17 residues. CDR1 SGHDT and CDR2 YYEEEE come from the germline V gene. The J segment lost 5 bases and the V segment lost 3 bases, leaving 11 bases of the junction unmatched. CDR3: CASSYLTGTGGEETQYF. CDR3 coding DNA: TGTGCCAGCAGCTACCTCACCGGGACAGGGGGCGAGGAGACCCAGTACTTC.

This chain joins TRBV6-6 and TRBJ2-3, with 7 positions matching TRBD1. The CDR3 is 14 amino acids. V lost 8 bases to trimming and J lost 4 bases; unmatched junction nucleotides: 9. Germline CDR1 reads MNHNY; CDR2 reads SVGAGI (reference sequence). Here the CDR3 DNA reads TGTGCCAGCGACCCGACAGGGTTTGCAGATACGCAGTATTTT. It is translated as CASDPTGFADTQYF.

The genes are TRBV27 and TRBJ1-4, with 9 bases matching TRBD1. V shed 1 base, J shed 8 bases, and the junction held 2 bases outside the gene matches. CDR1 is MNHEY, CDR2 SMNVEV, per germline (reference sequence). The CDR3 loop spans 14 amino acids. The CDR3 nucleotides are TGTGCCAGCAGTTTATGGGGGACAGGGGAAAAACTGTTTTTT. It specifies CASSLWGTGEKLFF. Filled out from reference TRBV27 and TRBJ1-4, the complete variable domain reads EAQVTQNPRYLITVTGKKLTVTCSQNMNHEYMSWYRQDPGLGLRQIYYSMNVEVTDKGDVPEGYKVSRKEKRNFPLILESPSPNQTSLYFCASSLWGTGEKLFFGSGTQLSVL.

J is TRBJ1-5 and V is TRBV6-2 or TRBV6-3; D ambiguous. The CDR3 totals 14 residues. The V gene's germline CDR1 is MNHEY and CDR2 SVGEGT. Trimming took off 0 bases at V and 7 bases at J, with 10 bases between the two ends. The CDR3 nucleotides read TGTGCCAGCAGTTACTCGATACGAGGGCAGCCCCAGCATTTT. It translates to CASSYSIRGQPQHF.